One sample yielded the 29 T cell receptor beta chains listed below, sequenced in a study of control samples from healthy donors and cancer patients. Clones were read by immunoSEQ multiplex PCR, and TCRdb kept only the in-frame ones, dropping some. The sample lists 150,000 to 180,000 clones, about 94% occurring once. Sample: blood. The receptor source for this set is a middle-aged man in good health.

CDR3 DNA sequence: TGTGCCAGCAGTTTATCGAGGACTGACAAACTGTTTTTT. It translates to CASSLSRTDKLFF. The V call is TRBV27, the J call TRBJ1-4; D gene uncertain. In germline, CDR1 is MNHEY, CDR2 SMNVEV (reference sequence). V gave up 0 bases and J gave up 11 bases, with 10 bases separating them. This CDR3 is built from 13 residues. Supplemented by reference TRBV27 and TRBJ1-4, the full variable domain reads EAQVTQNPRYLITVTGKKLTVTCSQNMNHEYMSWYRQDPGLGLRQIYYSMNVEVTDKGDVPEGYKVSRKEKRNFPLILESPSPNQTSLYFCASSLSRTDKLFFGSGTQLSVL.

The chain uses TRBV2 and TRBJ2-6, with 7 nucleotides matching TRBD2. This CDR3 comprises 19 residues. The germline CDR1 and CDR2 sequences are SNHLY and FYNNEI. The V and J ends lost 7 bases and 0 bases, in that order; junction bases with no gene match: 15. The CDR3 spells CASTPESLAVSSGANVLTF. CDR3 DNA: TGTGCCAGCACCCCCGAGAGTCTAGCGGTAAGCTCTGGGGCCAACGTCCTGACTTTC.

The rearrangement links TRBV30 to TRBJ2-3; perhaps TRBD1 as D (5 bases). This CDR3 comprises 14 residues. CDR1 is GTSNPN and CDR2 is SVGIG in the germline V gene (reference sequence). The V end lost 1 base, the J end lost 2 bases, and 10 bases lay between the germline ends. The DNA of the CDR3 is TGTGCCTGGAGTGAAGGGGTGGTCACAGATACGCAGTATTTT. It yields the protein CAWSEGVVTDTQYF.

The genes are TRBV6-6 and TRBJ2-1; TRBD2 might be the D (7 bases). V was clipped by 7 bases and J by 8 bases, with 18 bases between them. The CDR3 runs 14 residues. Germline V gene lookup returns CDR1 MNHNY and CDR2 SVGAGI (reference sequence). The chain's CDR3 is CASTPWEGDHEQFF. The CDR3 nucleotides read TGTGCCAGCACCCCTTGGGAGGGGGACCATGAGCAGTTCTTC.

This clone was recorded once. The chain links TRBV5-5 to TRBJ1-2; weak D call: TRBD1 (5 bases). Trimming took 4 bases from V and 6 from J, leaving 16 bases between them. CDR1 SGHKS and CDR2 YYEKEE come from the germline V gene (reference sequence). The CDR3 has 14 amino acids. The CDR3 sequence is CASSRGETRDGYTF. The CDR3 DNA is TGTGCCAGCAGCCGAGGAGAGACCAGGGATGGCTACACCTTC.

The chain couples TRBV19 to TRBJ1-2; D gene ambiguous. Germline V gene sequence: CDR1 LNHDA, CDR2 SQIVND (reference sequence). CDR3 length equals 13 residues. V lost 2 bases, J lost 5 bases, and 9 bases lay in between. The CDR3 DNA sequence: TGTGCCAGTAGTATATCAGTGGGGTATGGCTACACCTTC. This sequence encodes CASSISVGYGYTF. Filled out from reference TRBV19 and TRBJ1-2, the complete variable domain reads DGGITQSPKYLFRKEGQNVTLSCEQNLNHDAMYWYRQDPGQGLRLIYYSQIVNDFQKGDIAEGYSVSREKKESFPLTVTSAQKNPTAFYLCASSISVGYGYTFGSGTRLTVV.

The gene calls are TRBV7-6 and TRBJ2-1, with a weak D call TRBD2 (7 bases). The CDR3 runs to 14 residues. Deletions cut 5 bases from V and 6 bases from J, with 14 bases between. Per the germline V gene, CDR1 is SGHVS and CDR2 is FNYEAQ. CDR3 amino acids: CASSTHREGNEQFF. CDR3 in DNA: TGTGCCAGCAGCACCCACAGGGAGGGCAATGAGCAGTTCTTC.

The genes are TRBV5-1 and TRBJ1-2; no clear D. V lost 1 base, J lost 1 base, and 11 bases lay in between. This CDR3 spans 15 amino acids. CDR1 and CDR2 (germline): SGHRS, YFSETQ. The CDR3, as DNA: TGCGCCAGCAGCTTGTCGACTGTAAGTAACTATGGCTACACCTTC. Translated, it gives CASSLSTVSNYGYTF. The full variable domain, in which reference TRBV5-1 and TRBJ1-2 provide the parts outside the CDR3, is KAGVTQTPRYLIKTRGQQVTLSCSPISGHRSVSWYQQTPGQGLQFLFEYFSETQRNKGNFPGRFSGRQFSNSRSEMNVSTLELGDSALYLCASSLSTVSNYGYTFGSGTRLTVV.

This clone was observed a single time. The gene calls are TRBV28 and TRBJ1-1; D remains ambiguous. V was pared by 1 base and J by 4 bases, with 10 bases between. Germline values: CDR1 MDHEN, CDR2 SYDVKM. The CDR3 runs 14 residues. The CDR3 nucleotides read TGTGCCAGCAGTTTATTAGTCCAGCGCACTGAAGCTTTCTTT. Its translation is CASSLLVQRTEAFF.

The rearrangement joins TRBV27 to TRBJ1-4, with TRBD1 matching 7 bases. In germline, CDR1 is MNHEY, CDR2 SMNVEV (reference sequence). V shed 5 bases, J shed 8 bases, and the junction held 8 bases outside the gene matches. The CDR3 length is 14 residues. The CDR3 loop is CASSPLRDSEKLFF. In nucleotides, the CDR3 is TGTGCCAGCAGTCCACTCCGGGACAGCGAAAAACTGTTTTTT. Full variable domain (outside the CDR3, taken from reference TRBV27 and TRBJ1-4): EAQVTQNPRYLITVTGKKLTVTCSQNMNHEYMSWYRQDPGLGLRQIYYSMNVEVTDKGDVPEGYKVSRKEKRNFPLILESPSPNQTSLYFCASSPLRDSEKLFFGSGTQLSVL.

V and J are TRBV12-3 or TRBV12-4 and TRBJ2-1; D unclear. This CDR3 region has 12 residues. V was shortened by 7 bases and J by 7 bases, with 11 bases between the two germline ends. The CDR3: CASTQGRNEQFF. DNA of the CDR3: TGTGCCAGCACCCAAGGGCGGAATGAGCAGTTCTTC.

The rearrangement links TRBV15 to TRBJ1-1; D unclear. CDR1 is LNHNV and CDR2 is YYDKDF in the germline V gene (reference sequence). V gave up 4 bases and J gave up 0 bases, with 21 bases separating them. CDR3 length: 18 residues. This chain's CDR3 is CATSTNSRYRALNTEAFF. For the CDR3, the DNA is TGTGCCACCAGCACCAATTCCCGGTATAGGGCTTTGAACACTGAAGCTTTCTTT.

The rearrangement joins TRBV10-3 to TRBJ1-2, with D maybe TRBD1 (6 bases). CDR1 ENHRY and CDR2 SYGVKD come from the germline V gene. The ends were cut back, 4 bases at V and 0 bases at J, with 18 bases in the middle. The CDR3 consists of 17 residues. The CDR3 nucleotides read TGTGCCATCAGTGGAGCGAGGACAGCTAATACTAACTATGGCTACACCTTC. Protein: CAISGARTANTNYGYTF.

The chain uses TRBV18 and TRBJ1-2, with a possible D match to TRBD1 (6 bases). In germline, CDR1 is KGHSH, CDR2 LQKENI. The CDR3 is 12 residues long. With 6 bases removed from V and 7 bases from J, the gap between germline ends came to 12 bases. The CDR3 here is CASSVGGTGYTF. The CDR3, as DNA: TGTGCCAGCTCCGTAGGGGGGACTGGCTACACCTTC.

The chain couples TRBV12-3 or TRBV12-4 to TRBJ2-7; tentatively, D is TRBD1 or TRBD2 (5 bases each). The CDR3 extends over 13 amino acids. V was trimmed by 7 bases and J by 2 bases, leaving 12 bases between them. CDR3 in DNA: TGTGCCAGCAAACGGGACGGAGCCTACGAGCAGTACTTC. This translates into CASKRDGAYEQYF.

CDR3 sequence reads: CASSLRAGLGYTF. The CDR3 DNA is TGTGCCAGCAGCTTGAGGGCAGGCCTAGGCTACACCTTC. The chain has TRBV5-5 and TRBJ1-2; D gene ambiguous. The CDR3 runs 13 residues. V was trimmed by 1 base and J by 8 bases, leaving 12 bases between them. Germline lookup yields CDR1 SGHKS and CDR2 YYEKEE (reference sequence).

The gene calls are TRBV11-3 and TRBJ2-2, with D uncertain. The CDR3 sequence is 13 residues long. Germline CDR1 reads SGHNT; CDR2 reads YENEEA. Trimming left V 2 bases short and J 2 bases short, with 3 bases between. The CDR3 sequence is CASSLINTGELFF. The CDR3, as DNA: TGTGCCAGCAGCTTAATCAACACCGGGGAGCTGTTTTTT.

The chain employs TRBV7-8 and TRBJ2-3, with D uncertain. Germline V gene data show CDR1 as SGHVS and CDR2 as FQNEAQ. The CDR3 contains 12 residues. The V end lost 2 bases, the J end lost 6 bases, and 6 bases lay between the germline ends. CDR3: CASSLPGDTQYF. Written as DNA, the CDR3 is TGTGCCAGCAGCTTACCGGGCGATACGCAGTATTTT.

The chain has TRBV9 and TRBJ1-2; D possibly corresponds to TRBD1 (6 bases). CDR1 and CDR2 (germline): SGDLS, YYNGEE. V was trimmed by 0 bases and J by 5 bases, leaving 8 bases between them. The CDR3 runs to 13 residues. In DNA, the CDR3 is TGTGCCAGCAGCGTAGGGCAGGGGTATGGCTACACCTTC. Protein: CASSVGQGYGYTF. Full variable domain (remainder filled in from reference TRBV9 and TRBJ1-2): DSGVTQTPKHLITATGQRVTLRCSPRSGDLSVYWYQQSLDQGLQFLIQYYNGEERAKGNILERFSAQQFPDLHSELNLSSLELGDSALYFCASSVGQGYGYTFGSGTRLTVV.

J is TRBJ2-5 and V is TRBV19, with TRBD1 matching over 7 bases. Germline V CDR1 and CDR2: LNHDA, SQIVND (reference sequence). The V and J ends lost 5 bases and 2 bases, in that order; junction bases with no gene match: 5. This CDR3 is 14 amino acids long. DNA for the CDR3: TGTGCCAGTAGTTGGGGACAGACGCAAGAGACCCAGTACTTC. This gives the protein CASSWGQTQETQYF.

This chain connects TRBV19 to TRBJ1-1, with D unresolved. Looked up from germline, CDR1 is LNHDA and CDR2 is SQIVND (reference sequence). The CDR3 runs to 15 residues. V was pared by 0 bases and J by 1 base, with 9 bases between. CDR3: CASSIDRAGNTEAFF. Here the CDR3 DNA reads TGTGCCAGTAGTATAGATAGGGCAGGGAACACTGAAGCTTTCTTT.

The rearrangement uses TRBV5-4 and TRBJ1-1, with D tentatively TRBD1 (6 bases). Trimming took 5 bases from V and 3 from J, leaving 17 bases between them. The CDR3 extends over 15 amino acids. The germline CDR1 and CDR2 sequences are SGHNT and YYREEE (reference sequence). The CDR3 loop reads CASRPFGGAYTEAFF. The DNA for the CDR3 is TGTGCCAGCAGGCCCTTCGGGGGGGCATACACTGAAGCTTTCTTT.

This sequence joins TRBV21-1 and TRBJ2-7; the listed D gene, TRBD1, was not tested against the DNA. TRBV21-1 is a known pseudogene. The CDR3 totals 16 residues. The CDR3 loop is CASSNNDRAPSYEQYF. CDR3 nucleotide sequence: TGTGCCAGCAGCAATAACGACAGGGCGCCCTCCTACGAGCAGTACTTC.

This sequence joins TRBV6-2 or TRBV6-3 and TRBJ2-1, with a weak D call TRBD2 (7 bases). This CDR3 region has 15 residues. V lost 5 bases and J lost 4, with 15 bases in between. In germline, CDR1 is MNHEY, CDR2 SVGEGT. The CDR3 sequence: CASSLGGGYYNEQFF. The CDR3 coding sequence is TGTGCCAGCAGTCTTGGGGGGGGCTATTACAATGAGCAGTTCTTC.

CDR3: CASVDSNQPQHF. The CDR3 coding sequence is TGTGCCAGCGTGGACAGCAATCAGCCCCAGCATTTT. The chain employs TRBV21-1 and TRBJ1-5. TRBV21-1 represents a pseudogene. There are 12 residues in the CDR3.

The chain carries TRBV19 and TRBJ2-4; 8 positions agree with TRBD1. CDR1 is LNHDA, CDR2 SQIVND, per germline (reference sequence). The CDR3 totals 19 residues. V lost 3 bases, J lost 0 bases, and 13 bases stayed unmatched. CDR3 residues: CASSIGTGNNRLAKNIQYF. The CDR3 coding sequence is TGTGCCAGTAGTATTGGGACAGGCAACAACCGTCTAGCCAAAAACATTCAGTACTTC.

The V gene is TRBV4-1, the J gene TRBJ1-6; D is unresolved. The length of the CDR3 is 14 residues. The germline CDR1 and CDR2 sequences are MGHRA and YSYEKL. Trimming stripped 1 base from V and 9 bases from J, with 10 bases between. The CDR3 region has the DNA TGCGCCAGCAGCCAAGTTGGGGAGGGTTCACCCCTCCACTTT. This gives the protein CASSQVGEGSPLHF.

This chain links TRBV27 with TRBJ2-7, with 9 bases lining up with TRBD2. Trimming took 5 bases from V and 2 from J; bases not matched to a gene: 7. This CDR3 contains 15 residues. Germline V gene data show CDR1 as MNHEY and CDR2 as SMNVEV (reference sequence). CDR3 coding DNA: TGTGCCAGCAGTCGCCTTGGCGGGGGGGCCTACGAGCAGTACTTC. As protein: CASSRLGGGAYEQYF.

This clone came up once. This rearrangement joins TRBV2 to TRBJ1-6; 10 positions match TRBD1. This CDR3 is built from 15 residues. Germline V gene lookup returns CDR1 SNHLY and CDR2 FYNNEI. Germline trimming cut 7 bases from V and 10 bases from J; bases unmatched to any gene: 10. The CDR3 DNA reads TGTGCCAGCACCCAAGTGGGACAGGGGAGGTCACCCCTCCACTTT. Protein product: CASTQVGQGRSPLHF.